These 28 T cell receptor beta chains came from one sample sequenced in a study of blood T cell repertoires in COVID-19. Generated by immunoSEQ multiplex PCR, the TCRdb table keeps only in-frame clones and is missing some. The sample holds 300,000 to 350,000 clones, roughly 89% seen once. The sequenced sample was PBMCs or T cells enriched from blood (not recorded which). All receptors come from a woman in her 30s who had recovered from COVID-19.

The V gene is TRBV9, the J gene TRBJ2-5; 8 bases line up with TRBD2. The V segment lost 4 bases and the J segment 1 base; nucleotides outside the gene matches: 9. Germline CDR1 is SGDLS and CDR2 is YYNGEE. The CDR3 runs 16 residues. The CDR3 protein is CASSPDSGGPQETQYF. For the CDR3, the DNA is TGTGCCAGCAGCCCAGACTCGGGGGGGCCCCAAGAGACCCAGTACTTC. Combining the CDR3 with reference TRBV9 and TRBJ2-5 gives the whole variable domain DSGVTQTPKHLITATGQRVTLRCSPRSGDLSVYWYQQSLDQGLQFLIQYYNGEERAKGNILERFSAQQFPDLHSELNLSSLELGDSALYFCASSPDSGGPQETQYFGPGTRLLVL.

This chain joins TRBV28 and TRBJ1-1; D remains ambiguous. V lost 1 base to trimming and J lost 1 base, with 10 bases between them. Per germline, CDR1 MDHEN and CDR2 SYDVKM. The CDR3 is 15 residues long. This CDR3 is CASSLFGDGNTEAFF. The CDR3 DNA is TGTGCCAGCAGTTTATTCGGGGATGGGAACACTGAAGCTTTCTTT.

The V call is TRBV7-9, the J call TRBJ2-7, with D possibly matching TRBD1 (6 bases). This CDR3 contains 17 residues. Germline lookup yields CDR1 SEHNR and CDR2 FQNEAQ (reference sequence). The ends were cut back, 0 bases at V and 5 bases at J, with 20 bases in the middle. The DNA for the CDR3 is TGTGCCAGCAGCTTAGCACCTTACCCGAAACAGGGCCACGAGCAGTACTTC. Residues: CASSLAPYPKQGHEQYF.

The rearrangement links TRBV28 to TRBJ2-7; 7 bases are shared with TRBD2. Germline CDR1 and CDR2: MDHEN and SYDVKM. CDR3 length equals 13 residues. Written as DNA, the CDR3 is TGTGCAGCTGGGCCGGGAGGTCCCTCCGAGCAGTACTTC. Translated, it gives CAAGPGGPSEQYF.

The V call is TRBV6-2 or TRBV6-3, the J call TRBJ1-2; TRBD1 matches at 7 bases. This CDR3 is 15 amino acids long. Germline V gene lookup returns CDR1 MNHEY and CDR2 SVGEGT. J lost 6 bases, V lost 0 bases, and 7 bases had no gene match. The CDR3 region is CASSYSAGGMNGYTF. The CDR3 DNA reads TGTGCCAGCAGTTACTCGGCAGGGGGAATGAATGGCTACACCTTC.

The chain joins TRBV19 to TRBJ1-4; possible D gene TRBD1, 5 bases. Germline values: CDR1 LNHDA, CDR2 SQIVND (reference sequence). This CDR3 spans 13 amino acids. Trimming cost V 5 bases and J 6 bases, with 10 bases left between them. CDR3 nucleotide sequence: TGTGCCAGTAGTCAGGGTAATGATGAAAAACTGTTTTTT. This gives the protein CASSQGNDEKLFF.

This chain joins TRBV4-1 and TRBJ1-5; D is unclear. Trimming took off 1 base at V and 7 bases at J, with 11 bases between the two ends. CDR1 MGHRA and CDR2 YSYEKL come from the germline V gene. CDR3 length: 14 amino acids. Here the CDR3 reads CASSQGGRGQPQHF. CDR3 in DNA: TGCGCCAGCAGCCAAGGAGGGAGAGGACAGCCCCAGCATTTT.

This clone has only a few counts. The chain links TRBV12-5 to TRBJ1-5, with TRBD1 identical over 12 bases. Germline trimming cut 6 bases from V and 1 base from J; bases unmatched to any gene: 13. CDR1 LGHNT and CDR2 FRNRAP come from the germline V gene. The CDR3 totals 19 residues. The CDR3 region is CASGPKRDRGLISNQPQHF. CDR3 DNA sequence: TGTGCTAGTGGACCGAAGCGGGACAGGGGGCTAATAAGCAATCAGCCCCAGCATTTT.

This chain connects TRBV7-2 to TRBJ2-7, with D tentatively TRBD2 (6 bases). This CDR3 region has 14 residues. The germline V gene has CDR1 SGHTA and CDR2 FQGNSA. The V end was cut by 2 bases, the J end by 5 bases, with 13 bases between. CDR3 in amino acids: CASSLHPGVNEQYF. The CDR3 DNA reads TGTGCCAGCAGCTTACACCCGGGAGTCAACGAGCAGTACTTC.

The gene calls are TRBV27 and TRBJ2-3, with 14 bases identical to TRBD2. Trimming cost V 3 bases and J 0 bases; bases outside gene matches: 17. The germline CDR1 and CDR2 sequences are MNHEY and SMNVEV (reference sequence). This CDR3 has 22 residues. The CDR3 sequence: CASSFLGVRLAGGTTSTDTQYF. The CDR3 DNA reads TGTGCCAGCAGTTTCTTAGGCGTCCGACTAGCGGGAGGGACGACTAGCACAGATACGCAGTATTTT.

The chain uses TRBV2 and TRBJ1-3; tentative D call: TRBD1 (5 bases). The CDR3 contains 14 residues. Germline V gene lookup returns CDR1 SNHLY and CDR2 FYNNEI. Between the trimmed V and J ends, which lost 6 bases and 4 bases, there was a span of 13 bases. DNA for the CDR3: TGTGCCAGCAGGGACGGGACTGCGGGAAACACCATATATTTT. Translation: CASRDGTAGNTIYF.

This clone was found a few times. V is TRBV18 and J is TRBJ1-2, with 7 bases identical to TRBD1. CDR1 KGHSH and CDR2 LQKENI come from the germline V gene. The CDR3 runs 16 residues. V dropped 1 base and J dropped 5; count of bases not matched to a gene: 10. The CDR3: CASSPRDRVRTYGYTF. The CDR3 DNA reads as TGTGCCAGCTCACCACGAGACAGGGTTCGGACGTATGGCTACACCTTC.

The chain employs TRBV5-6 and TRBJ2-5; 15 nucleotides match TRBD2. J was trimmed by 2 bases and V by 4 bases; bases with no gene match: 9. The CDR3 spans 18 residues. The germline CDR1 and CDR2 sequences are SGHDT and YYEEEE. CDR3: CASSQTGLAGGGQETQYF. As DNA, the CDR3 is TGTGCCAGCAGCCAGACTGGACTAGCGGGAGGGGGGCAAGAGACCCAGTACTTC.

The V gene is TRBV28, the J gene TRBJ2-2; 7 bases align to TRBD2. Germline loops: CDR1 MDHEN, CDR2 SYDVKM. The CDR3 covers 14 residues. Trimming removed 6 bases from V and 6 bases from J; junction bases left unmatched: 7. CDR3 nucleotide sequence: TGTGCCAGCAGAGGGCGGGAGCCTGCCGGGGAGCTGTTTTTT. This encodes CASRGREPAGELFF.

V gene TRBV4-1 combines with J gene TRBJ1-2, with 7 bases that match TRBD1. This CDR3 contains 17 residues. CDR1 is MGHRA, CDR2 YSYEKL, per germline. Trimming took 3 bases from V and 4 from J; bases not matched to a gene: 14. The chain's CDR3 is CASSQAAVGTAIYGYTF. The CDR3 DNA reads as TGCGCCAGCAGCCAGGCCGCCGTAGGGACAGCCATCTATGGCTACACCTTC.

V is TRBV28 and J is TRBJ1-2; 8 positions match TRBD1. The germline CDR1 and CDR2 sequences are MDHEN and SYDVKM. This CDR3 has 14 amino acids. Trimming at V came to 4 bases and at J to 6 bases, leaving 7 bases not matched to a gene. CDR3 nucleotide sequence: TGTGCCAGCAGTTGGGAGCAGGGGGCAAATGGCTACACCTTC. Its protein product is CASSWEQGANGYTF.

The gene calls are TRBV5-4 and TRBJ1-2; 8 nucleotides align to TRBD1. The length of the CDR3 is 15 residues. J lost 3 bases, V lost 4 bases, and 8 bases had no gene match. From germline, CDR1 is SGHNT and CDR2 YYREEE (reference sequence). The CDR3, as DNA: TGTGCCAGCAGCGGATCACAGGGGGGTGACTATGGCTACACCTTC. Translation gives CASSGSQGGDYGYTF.

The chain has TRBV5-1 and TRBJ2-2, with D unclear. Germline V gene sequence: CDR1 SGHRS, CDR2 YFSETQ. Trimming removed 1 base from V and 1 base from J, with 8 bases in between. The CDR3 is made up of 15 amino acids. The CDR3 region has the DNA TGCGCCAGCAGCTTGTCGGAGCGGAACACCGGGGAGCTGTTTTTT. Translating gives CASSLSERNTGELFF. Filled out from reference TRBV5-1 and TRBJ2-2, the complete variable domain reads KAGVTQTPRYLIKTRGQQVTLSCSPISGHRSVSWYQQTPGQGLQFLFEYFSETQRNKGNFPGRFSGRQFSNSRSEMNVSTLELGDSALYLCASSLSERNTGELFFGEGSRLTVL.

The chain has TRBV19 and TRBJ2-7, with 7 bases fitting TRBD2. Germline V gene sequence: CDR1 LNHDA, CDR2 SQIVND (reference sequence). Losses at the gene ends were 3 bases for V and 0 bases for J; bases not matched to a gene: 11. This CDR3 contains 17 residues. The CDR3 region has the DNA TGTGCCAGTAGTATGGGGGTAGGAGCGGGAAGCTCCTACGAGCAGTACTTC. Its translation is CASSMGVGAGSSYEQYF.

This chain connects TRBV27 to TRBJ2-7; the match to TRBD2 covers 9 bases. CDR1 and CDR2 (germline): MNHEY, SMNVEV (reference sequence). V gave up 5 bases and J gave up 0 bases; unmatched junction bases: 17. This CDR3 spans 19 amino acids. The CDR3, as DNA: TGTGCCAGCAGTCCCCTCCGGAGCCTGACTAGCGGATACTCCTACGAGCAGTACTTC. Its translation: CASSPLRSLTSGYSYEQYF.

DNA of the CDR3: TGTGCCAGCAATAAGGGGGCGGGCGAGCAGTACTTC. Amino acid sequence: CASNKGAGEQYF. The chain has TRBV6-5 and TRBJ2-7, with 7 bases fitting TRBD1. Germline CDR1 is MNHEY and CDR2 is SVGAGI. The CDR3 is made up of 12 amino acids. V was clipped by 7 bases and J by 6 bases; unmatched bases: 6.

This chain connects TRBV7-9 to TRBJ2-2, with D possibly being TRBD1 (7 bases). CDR3 length: 15 residues. V lost 3 bases to trimming and J lost 4 bases, with 12 bases between them. Per germline, CDR1 SEHNR and CDR2 FQNEAQ (reference sequence). CDR3 coding DNA: TGTGCCAGCAGCTTGTTGCAGGGGGGCACCGGGGAGCTGTTTTTT. Translated, it gives CASSLLQGGTGELFF. The variable domain in full, completed from reference TRBV7-9 and TRBJ2-2, reads DTGVSQNPRHKITKRGQNVTFRCDPISEHNRLYWYRQTLGQGPEFLTYFQNEAQLEKSRLLSDRFSAERPKGSFSTLEIQRTEQGDSAMYLCASSLLQGGTGELFFGEGSRLTVL.

The chain carries TRBV18 and TRBJ2-7; TRBD1 might be the D (6 bases). V was cut by 3 bases and J by 2 bases, with 14 bases left in between. Germline V gene sequence: CDR1 KGHSH, CDR2 LQKENI. There are 15 residues in the CDR3. This CDR3 is CASSPPGTSAYEQYF. The CDR3 nucleotides are TGTGCCAGCTCACCCCCCGGGACATCCGCCTACGAGCAGTACTTC.

This clone was seen a single time. This sequence joins TRBV11-3 and TRBJ2-1, with 16 positions matching TRBD2. Germline V gene sequence: CDR1 SGHNT, CDR2 YENEEA. The CDR3 sequence is 18 residues long. Losses at the gene ends were 3 bases for V and 6 bases for J; bases not matched to a gene: 8. CDR3 DNA: TGTGCCAGCAGCTTTGGGACTAGCGGGAGGGGGCCCCTCAATGAGCAGTTCTTC. As protein: CASSFGTSGRGPLNEQFF.

This chain links TRBV11-1 with TRBJ2-1; no clear D. Trimming cost V 1 base and J 0 bases, with 7 bases left between them. This CDR3 is built from 15 residues. Germline CDR1 is SGHAT and CDR2 is FQDESV (reference sequence). The CDR3 loop reads CASSLGESSYNEQFF. In DNA form, the CDR3 reads TGTGCCAGCAGCTTAGGAGAGAGCTCCTACAATGAGCAGTTCTTC.

A note on this clone: The same CDR3 also results from other DNA sequences found in this sample. The chain couples TRBV29-1 to TRBJ1-1; no definite D call. Germline CDR1 reads SQVTM; CDR2 reads ANQGSEA. V was cut by 3 bases and J by 0 bases, with 8 bases left in between. This CDR3 has 13 residues. In DNA, the CDR3 is TGCAGCGTTGAGGGCAGAATGAACACTGAAGCTTTCTTT. This codes for CSVEGRMNTEAFF.

The V gene is TRBV4-3, the J gene TRBJ1-5; 8 positions match TRBD1. V dropped 0 bases and J dropped 5; count of bases not matched to a gene: 12. The length of the CDR3 is 18 residues. Germline V CDR1 and CDR2: LGHNA, YSLEER. The CDR3: CASSQEFSGTGPHQPQHF. Written as DNA, the CDR3 is TGCGCCAGCAGCCAAGAATTTTCCGGGACAGGACCTCATCAGCCCCAGCATTTT.

The V and J genes are TRBV19 and TRBJ1-5; TRBD1 agrees at 7 bases. This CDR3 is built from 13 residues. CDR1 is LNHDA and CDR2 is SQIVND in the germline V gene (reference sequence). Trimming took 8 bases from V and 4 from J; bases not matched to a gene: 5. In nucleotides, the CDR3 is TGTGCCAGTGTCCAGGGGGGTAATCAGCCCCAGCATTTT. Protein product: CASVQGGNQPQHF.